This entry describes one T cell receptor beta chain. Its cognate antigen has yet to be identified. No much larger clone exists at a distance of one base, and base qualities are not known. Genomic DNA was isolated from the sorted cells so that the TCRbeta CDR3 region could be sequenced. The immunoSEQ Assay was used to sequence the TCRbeta CDR3 regions. Drawn from immuneACCESS, this table holds only the in-frame rearrangements with V and J called that TCRdb kept. Clones are partly lost; checked studies trace under half to an unresolved V gene and leave the rest unexplained. The sample table records some 99,000 clones; roughly 87% of these occur just once. Of the sample, under 2% falls within the top ten clones. The V end loses 2 bases and the J end loses 3 bases, and a stretch of 11 bases separates them. CDR1 and CDR2 were assigned from the germline V gene as MGHRA and YSYEKL. Its CDR3 holds 15 amino acids, cysteine through phenylalanine. CDR3 DNA only is kept here, 45 bases in frame from base 1.

The sample is drawn from a study of OX40 agonist ivuxolimab in advanced cancers. Context from the whole study: The costimulatory receptor OX40 (CD134) was targeted by ivuxolimab, a fully human IgG2 agonistic monoclonal antibody. Intravenous ivuxolimab was administered to patients every 2 weeks at six dose levels: 0.01, 0.1, 0.3, 1.5, 3 and 10 mg/kg. Among the approximately 54 dose-escalation patients, around 20 had hepatocellular carcinoma, 15 or so melanoma, 9 renal cell carcinoma and 9 head and neck cancer. The dose-escalation cohort was 82.7% male with a mean age of about 60 years, ranging from 23 to 79. Patients were allowed to have had prior anti-PD-1, anti-PD-L1 or anti-CTLA-4 therapy, and about 40% of the dose-escalation patients had been treated with checkpoint inhibitors. Three dose-escalation patients achieved partial responses, one with hepatocellular carcinoma and two with cutaneous melanoma. Peripheral TCRbeta sequencing was intended to test whether TCR sequence diversity was altered and clonal T-cell expansion was caused by ivuxolimab. The monotherapy dose-escalation portion (N of about 47 patients) of the phase I ivuxolimab trial is reported in the paper. Study-wide findings and limitations: In partial responders in the 0.1-3.0 mg/kg groups, normalized peripheral clonal expansion was found to be among the lowest, especially among CD8+ T cells. Low levels of normalized T-cell clonal expansion were also seen in some nonresponding patients. The antigen specificity of the clonally expanded peripheral T cells was not determined. Clonal expansion of both CD4+ and CD8+ blood T cells was observed from baseline to week 6 at doses 0.1 to 3.0 mg/kg. After ivuxolimab, more expanded clones were found on average in CD8+ T cells than in CD4+ T cells.

Patients with autoimmune disease history or receiving systemic immunosuppression were excluded from the trial. Peripheral blood for TCR sequencing was drawn from every dose cohort at baseline, at cycle 4 day 1 and at cycle 7 day 1. The samples were taken from a phase I, first-in-human, multicenter, open-label dose-escalation trial of ivuxolimab. Adults with locally advanced or metastatic melanoma, renal cell carcinoma, hepatocellular carcinoma or head and neck squamous cell carcinoma were enrolled in the trial. Before TCR sequencing, CD4+ T cells and CD8+ T cells from peripheral blood were sorted into separate populations.

This TCR derives from an adult with an advanced solid tumor such as melanoma, head and neck, liver or kidney cancer. This specimen consisted of CD4+ or CD8+ T cells sorted from blood, obtained in a trial of the OX40 agonist ivuxolimab. The chain is assembled from TRBV4-1 and TRBJ1-5; no D gene is confidently identified. CDR3 region: CASSQSPGNNQPQHF. The DNA is TGCGCCAGCAGCCAATCCCCAGGCAACAATCAGCCCCAGCATTTT.